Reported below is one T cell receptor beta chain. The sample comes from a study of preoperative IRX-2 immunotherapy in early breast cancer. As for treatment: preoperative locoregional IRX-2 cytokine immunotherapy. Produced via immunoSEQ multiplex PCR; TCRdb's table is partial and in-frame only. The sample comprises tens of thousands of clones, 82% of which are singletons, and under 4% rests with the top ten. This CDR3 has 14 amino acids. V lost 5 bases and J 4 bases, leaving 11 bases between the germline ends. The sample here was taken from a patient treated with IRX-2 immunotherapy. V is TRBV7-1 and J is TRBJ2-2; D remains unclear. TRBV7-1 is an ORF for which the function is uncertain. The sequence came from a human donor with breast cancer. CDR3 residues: CASSQVSVTGELFF. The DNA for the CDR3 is TGTGCCAGCAGCCAAGTTTCGGTCACCGGGGAGCTGTTTTTT.